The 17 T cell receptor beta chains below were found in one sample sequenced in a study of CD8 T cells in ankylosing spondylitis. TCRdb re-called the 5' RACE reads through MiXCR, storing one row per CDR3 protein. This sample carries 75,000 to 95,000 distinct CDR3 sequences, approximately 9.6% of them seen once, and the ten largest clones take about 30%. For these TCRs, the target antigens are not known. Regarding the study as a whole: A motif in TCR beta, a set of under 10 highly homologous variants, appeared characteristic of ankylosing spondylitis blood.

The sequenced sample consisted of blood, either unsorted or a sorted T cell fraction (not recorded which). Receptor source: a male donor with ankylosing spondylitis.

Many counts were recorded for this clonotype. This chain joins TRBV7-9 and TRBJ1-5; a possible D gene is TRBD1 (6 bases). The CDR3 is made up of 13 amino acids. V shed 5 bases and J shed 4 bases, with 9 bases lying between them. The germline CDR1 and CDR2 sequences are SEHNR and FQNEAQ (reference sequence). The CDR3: CASSNQGNQPQHF. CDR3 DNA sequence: TGTGCCAGCAGCAATCAGGGGAATCAGCCCCAGCATTTT.

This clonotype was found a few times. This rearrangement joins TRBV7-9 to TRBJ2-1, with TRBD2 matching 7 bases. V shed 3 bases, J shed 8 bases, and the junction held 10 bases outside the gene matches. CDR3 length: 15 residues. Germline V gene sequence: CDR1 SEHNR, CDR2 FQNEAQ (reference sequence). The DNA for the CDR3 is TGTGCCAGCAGCTTTGGCAGCGGGATAAGCGATGAGCAGTTCTTC. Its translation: CASSFGSGISDEQFF.

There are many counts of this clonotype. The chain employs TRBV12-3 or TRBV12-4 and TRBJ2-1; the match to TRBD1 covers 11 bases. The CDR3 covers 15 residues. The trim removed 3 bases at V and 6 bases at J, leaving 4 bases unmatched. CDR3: CASSFGQGAFNEQFF. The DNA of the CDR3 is TGTGCCAGCAGTTTCGGACAGGGGGCATTCAATGAGCAGTTCTTC.

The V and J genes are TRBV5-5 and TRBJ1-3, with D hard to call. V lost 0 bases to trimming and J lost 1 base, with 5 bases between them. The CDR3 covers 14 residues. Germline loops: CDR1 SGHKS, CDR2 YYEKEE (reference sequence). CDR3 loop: CASSLGRSGNTIYF. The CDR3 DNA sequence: TGTGCCAGCAGCTTGGGCAGATCTGGAAACACCATATATTTT. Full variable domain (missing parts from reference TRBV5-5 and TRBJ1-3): DAGVTQSPTHLIKTRGQQVTLRCSPISGHKSVSWYQQVLGQGPQFIFQYYEKEERGRGNFPDRFSARQFPNYSSELNVNALLLGDSALYLCASSLGRSGNTIYFGEGSWLTVV.

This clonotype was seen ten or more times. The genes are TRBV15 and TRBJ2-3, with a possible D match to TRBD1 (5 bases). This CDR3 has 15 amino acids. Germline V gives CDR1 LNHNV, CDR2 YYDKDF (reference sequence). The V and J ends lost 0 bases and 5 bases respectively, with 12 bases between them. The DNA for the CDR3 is TGTGCCACCAGCAGAGAACAAGGGGAAATAGATACGCAGTATTTT. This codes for CATSREQGEIDTQYF. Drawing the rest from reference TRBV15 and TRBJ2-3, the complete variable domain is DAMVIQNPRYQVTQFGKPVTLSCSQTLNHNVMYWYQQKSSQAPKLLFHYYDKDFNNEADTPDNFQSRRPNTSFCFLDIRSPGLGDTAMYLCATSREQGEIDTQYFGPGTRLTVL.

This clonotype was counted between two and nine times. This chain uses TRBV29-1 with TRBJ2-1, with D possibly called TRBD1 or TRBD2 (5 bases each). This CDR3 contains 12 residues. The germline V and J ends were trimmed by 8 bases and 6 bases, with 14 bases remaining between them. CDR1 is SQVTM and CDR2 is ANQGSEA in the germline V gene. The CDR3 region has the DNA TGCAGCCCCCGGGACGGATCCAATGAGCAGTTCTTC. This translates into CSPRDGSNEQFF.

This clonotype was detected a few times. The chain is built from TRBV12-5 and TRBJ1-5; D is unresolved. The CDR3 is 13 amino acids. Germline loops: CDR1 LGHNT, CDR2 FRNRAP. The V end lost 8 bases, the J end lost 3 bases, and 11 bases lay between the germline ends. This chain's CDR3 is CASTHGPNQPQHF. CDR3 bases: TGTGCTAGTACCCATGGCCCCAATCAGCCCCAGCATTTT.

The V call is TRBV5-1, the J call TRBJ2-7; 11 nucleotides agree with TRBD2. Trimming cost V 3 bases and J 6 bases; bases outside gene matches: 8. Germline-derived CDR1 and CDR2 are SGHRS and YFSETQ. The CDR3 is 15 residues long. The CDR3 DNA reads TGCGCCAGCAGCTCTATAGCGGGAGGGCCCTTCGAGCAGTACTTC. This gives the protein CASSSIAGGPFEQYF.

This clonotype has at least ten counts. CDR3 DNA: TGCAGTACAGACAGGGCCCTCACTGAAGCTTTCTTT. Protein product: CSTDRALTEAFF. The J gene is TRBJ1-1, the V gene TRBV20-1, with 7 bases matching TRBD1. Trimming cost V 8 bases and J 4 bases; bases outside gene matches: 7. The CDR3 has 12 amino acids. Germline V gene sequence: CDR1 DFQATT, CDR2 SNEGSKA (reference sequence).

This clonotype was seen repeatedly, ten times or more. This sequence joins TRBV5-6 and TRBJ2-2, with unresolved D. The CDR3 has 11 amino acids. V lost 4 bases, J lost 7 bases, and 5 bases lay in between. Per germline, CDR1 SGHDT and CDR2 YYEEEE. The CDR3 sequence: CASSLFGELFF. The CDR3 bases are TGTGCCAGCAGCCTCTTCGGGGAGCTGTTTTTT.

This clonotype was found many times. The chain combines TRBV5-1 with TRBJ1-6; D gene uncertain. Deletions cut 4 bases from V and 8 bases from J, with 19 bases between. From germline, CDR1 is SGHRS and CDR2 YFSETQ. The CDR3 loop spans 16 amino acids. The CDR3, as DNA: TGCGCCAGCAGCCCTTGGTCGTCATCGATGGATTCACCCCTCCACTTT. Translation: CASSPWSSSMDSPLHF.

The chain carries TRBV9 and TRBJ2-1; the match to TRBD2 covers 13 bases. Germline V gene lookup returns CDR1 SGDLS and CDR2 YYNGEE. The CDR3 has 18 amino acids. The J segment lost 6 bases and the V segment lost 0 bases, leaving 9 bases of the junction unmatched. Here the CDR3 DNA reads TGTGCCAGCAGCGTAGCTCCGATTACTAGCGGGAGGGGCAATGAGCAGTTCTTC. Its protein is CASSVAPITSGRGNEQFF.

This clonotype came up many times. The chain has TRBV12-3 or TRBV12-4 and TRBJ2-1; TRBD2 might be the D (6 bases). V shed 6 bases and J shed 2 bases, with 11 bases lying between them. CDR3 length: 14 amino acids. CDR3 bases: TGTGCCAGCAGGGGCGGGGACCCCTACAATGAGCAGTTCTTC. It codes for CASRGGDPYNEQFF.

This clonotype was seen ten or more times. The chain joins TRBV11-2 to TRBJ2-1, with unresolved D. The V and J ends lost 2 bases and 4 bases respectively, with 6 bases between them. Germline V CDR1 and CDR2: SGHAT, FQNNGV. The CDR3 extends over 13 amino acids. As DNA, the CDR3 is TGTGCCAGCAGCTTATTCTCGTACAATGAGCAGTTCTTC. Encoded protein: CASSLFSYNEQFF.

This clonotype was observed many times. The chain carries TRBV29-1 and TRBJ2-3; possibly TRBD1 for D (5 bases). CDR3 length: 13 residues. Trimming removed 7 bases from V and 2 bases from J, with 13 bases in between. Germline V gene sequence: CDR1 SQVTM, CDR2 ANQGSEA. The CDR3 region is CSASHRLTDTQYF. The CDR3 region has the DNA TGCAGCGCCTCTCACAGGCTCACAGATACGCAGTATTTT.

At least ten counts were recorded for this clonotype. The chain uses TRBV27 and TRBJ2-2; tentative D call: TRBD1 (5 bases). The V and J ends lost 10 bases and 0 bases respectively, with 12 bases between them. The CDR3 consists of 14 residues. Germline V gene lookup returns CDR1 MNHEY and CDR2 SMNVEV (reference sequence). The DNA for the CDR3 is TGTGCCACTACCCAGGGCCCGAACACCGGGGAGCTGTTTTTT. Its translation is CATTQGPNTGELFF.

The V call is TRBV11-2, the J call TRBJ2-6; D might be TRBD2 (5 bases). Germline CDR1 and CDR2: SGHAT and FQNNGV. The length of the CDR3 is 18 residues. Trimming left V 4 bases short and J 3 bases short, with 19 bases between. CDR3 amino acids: CASSSPSSGVGGANVLTF. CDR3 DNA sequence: TGTGCCAGCAGCTCTCCTAGCTCCGGGGTCGGTGGGGCCAACGTCCTGACTTTC.